This TCR beta chain stems from a study of CD8+CD57+ T cells in acquired aplastic anemia (dated by TCRdb to the late 2010s). In the study overall: A mean of around 3 ug of DNA, ranging from about 0.19 to 27.4 ug, was extracted from sorted CD4+ and CD8+ cells. For healthy donor samples, the average read count was approximately 10 million for CD4+ cells and approximately 11 million for CD8+ cells. Summary of the overall study and its limitations: CD8+ Simpson's diversity did not differ significantly between patients and healthy controls (P=0.060). Although 25 to 30 CD8+ CDR3 sequences were shared by patients and controls, these sequences appeared highly expressed in patients and within the immunodominant clones of patients.

The CDR3 contains 12 residues, cysteine and phenylalanine counted. Just CDR3 DNA is preserved here, 36 bases in frame from base 1. From the germline V gene (reference sequence), CDR1 is DFQATT and CDR2 is SNEGSKA. The junction shows trimming of 6 bases on V and 0 bases on J, plus 8 bases between the germline ends. In this study, sorted CD4+ and CD8+ T cells from the blood of healthy subjects and of severe aplastic anemia patients had their TCR repertoires deep-sequenced. Ficoll-Paque density gradient centrifugation was used to isolate peripheral blood mononuclear cells. Before DNA extraction, CD4+ and CD8+ T cells were sorted by FACS or by magnetic beads. This clonotype was counted only a few times. Its target antigen remains unknown. Qualities for individual bases were not recorded, and no much larger clone is one base off. Genomic DNA was used as template for profiling of TCR beta VDJ combinations and CDR3 sequences. TCR repertoire sequencing was run on an Illumina HiSeq 2000. The source study handled its data this way. Repertoire assessment relied on Simpson's diversity index, CDR3 size and DJ length profiles, and TRBV/TRBJ rearrangement plots. The most abundant DNA sequence in the deep sequencing data was taken as the immunodominant clone. CDR3 amino acid sequences were screened for sharing across subjects and compared with published repertoires and the VDJdb database. TCRdb redid the processing of the public reads, applying fastp at Q25 and MiXCR, and retained in-frame beta chains. CDR3 protein sequences are deduplicated, and each keeps its most common genes and DNA. TCRdb, not the authors, supplied the V and J calls. This sample lists around 400,000 distinct CDR3 sequences; roughly 68% were detected once. The top ten constitute 4% of the sample.

Recombination linked TRBV20-1 to TRBJ1-1; the D gene assignment is ambiguous. The sequenced sample consisted of sorted CD4+, CD8+, or CD8+CD57+ T cells (not recorded which) from PBMCs. The source of this sequence is a human donor in good health, serving as a control. The DNA is TGCAGTGCCGCGTCGGTGAACACTGAAGCTTTCTTT. It translates as CSAASVNTEAFF.